This TCR beta chain is from a study of blood T cell repertoires in COVID-19 (dated by TCRdb to 2020 to 2021). Notes on the research overall: Collaborator samples came from the United States, Italy and Spain and covered acute and convalescent phases of COVID-19. Where HLA class I and class II types were available, the types were taken from metadata supplied by the sample provider, not from assay-based typing. The prospective study material was composed of cDNA or gDNA derived from T cells, B-cell-depleted T cells, or PBMCs. Subjects who had been exposed to COVID-19, were actively infected with it, or had recovered from it provided the deeply sampled blood TCRbeta repertoires that made up the dataset. A freely available public database, intended as a resource for researchers studying the immune response to SARS-CoV-2, is where the repertoires were released. Nearly every sample came with metadata listing a de-identified subject ID, COVID-19 status, age in years and sex. Samples were obtained from the ongoing ImmuneRACE study (first 160 participants) and from 1,000 to 1,500 subjects provided by 6 global collaborators. Here is what the overall study found, with its caveats: Clinical and demographic metadata were provided uncurated, with the amount varying by source and participant.

Note on this clone: Its binding antigen is unknown. The record has no base qualities; no much larger clone is one base away.

Whole blood was collected in K2EDTA tubes by collaborating institutions according to the institutions' own protocols. Collaborator samples were shipped for TCRbeta analysis as frozen whole blood, isolated PBMCs, or DNA extracted from either sample type. Reading the germline V gene gives CDR1 MDHEN and CDR2 SYDVKM. A distance of 9 bases separates the germline ends of V and J, which lose 10 bases and 0 bases respectively. The CDR3 contains 12 residues, cysteine and phenylalanine counted. CDR3 DNA only is kept here, 36 bases in frame from base 1. TCRbeta CDR3 regions were amplified from genomic DNA by means of the immunoSEQ Assay, a bias-controlled multiplex PCR. Processing in the source paper ran as follows. The number of nucleated cells in each sample was estimated by amplification of reference gene primers within the assay. Sequence reads were collapsed and filtered to measure the absolute abundance of every unique TCRbeta CDR3 rearrangement. For each sample, productive Simpson clonality was calculated as the square root of Simpson's diversity index over productive rearrangements. This immuneACCESS table, as held by TCRdb, lists in-frame sequences with V and J called but not all clones. Of the missing ones, under half trace to an unresolved V gene in checked studies; the others have no known cause. The DNA gave D and trimming, while V, J and clone size come from that table. Counted in this sample were just under 50,000 clones; around three quarters of them appeared once. The ten biggest clones cover roughly 25% of the sample.

The V gene is TRBV28 and the J gene is TRBJ1-2; no D gene call is confident. Sequenced sample: peripheral blood. The clonotype comes from a man in his 70s with acute or convalescent COVID-19. The CDR3 reads as follows: CANRGANYGYTF. The nucleotide sequence is TGTGCCAACCGCGGGGCTAACTATGGCTACACCTTC.